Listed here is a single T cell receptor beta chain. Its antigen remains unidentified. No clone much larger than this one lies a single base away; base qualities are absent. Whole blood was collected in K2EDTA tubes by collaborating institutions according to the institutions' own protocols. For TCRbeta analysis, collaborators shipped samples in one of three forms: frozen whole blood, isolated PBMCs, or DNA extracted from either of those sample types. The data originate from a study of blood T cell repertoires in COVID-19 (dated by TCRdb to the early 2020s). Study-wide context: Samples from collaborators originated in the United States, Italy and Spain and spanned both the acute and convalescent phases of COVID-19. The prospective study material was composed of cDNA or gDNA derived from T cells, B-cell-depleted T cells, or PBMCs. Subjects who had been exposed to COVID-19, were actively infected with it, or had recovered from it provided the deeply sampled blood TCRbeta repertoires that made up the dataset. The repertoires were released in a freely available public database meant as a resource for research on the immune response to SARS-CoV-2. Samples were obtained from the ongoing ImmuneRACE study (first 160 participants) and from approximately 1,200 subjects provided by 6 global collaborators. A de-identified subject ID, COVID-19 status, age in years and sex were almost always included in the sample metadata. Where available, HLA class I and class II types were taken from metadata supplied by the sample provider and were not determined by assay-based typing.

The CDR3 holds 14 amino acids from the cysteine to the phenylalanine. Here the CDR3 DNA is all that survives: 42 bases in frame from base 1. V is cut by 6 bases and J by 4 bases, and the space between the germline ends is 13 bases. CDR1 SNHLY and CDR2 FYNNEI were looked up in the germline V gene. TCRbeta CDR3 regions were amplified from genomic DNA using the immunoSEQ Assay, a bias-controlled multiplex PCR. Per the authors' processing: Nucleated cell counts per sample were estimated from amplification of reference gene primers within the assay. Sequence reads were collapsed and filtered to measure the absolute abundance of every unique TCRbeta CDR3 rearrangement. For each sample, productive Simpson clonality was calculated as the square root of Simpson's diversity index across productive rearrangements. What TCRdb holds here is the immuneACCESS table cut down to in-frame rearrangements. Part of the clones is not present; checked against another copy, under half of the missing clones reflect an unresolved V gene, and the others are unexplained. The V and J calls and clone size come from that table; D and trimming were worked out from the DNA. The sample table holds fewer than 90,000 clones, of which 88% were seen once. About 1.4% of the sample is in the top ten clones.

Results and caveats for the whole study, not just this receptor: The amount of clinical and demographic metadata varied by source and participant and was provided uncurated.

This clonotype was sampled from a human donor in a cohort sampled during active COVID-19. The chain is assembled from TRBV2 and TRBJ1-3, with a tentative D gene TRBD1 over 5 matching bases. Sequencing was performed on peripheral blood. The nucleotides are TGTGCCAGCAGGGGGACTAACTCCGGAAACACCATATATTTT. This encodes CASRGTNSGNTIYF.